The sequence of this T cell receptor (beta chain) was determined in a study of radiotherapy plus CTLA-4 blockade in lung cancer. Some clones are missing from TCRdb's copy, which holds only in-frame ones; the method was immunoSEQ multiplex PCR. Of about 60,000 clones in the sample, approximately 80% are singletons; the top ten hold less than 4.5%. The V gene end was trimmed by 5 bases and the J gene end by 0 bases; junction bases not matched to a gene: 4. The germline V gene has CDR1 SEHNR and CDR2 FQNEAQ (reference sequence). This CDR3 has 15 amino acids. The count of this clone is one. The source is a human donor with non-small cell lung cancer who had a partial response to radiotherapy plus ipilimumab. The chain links TRBV7-9 to TRBJ2-3, with 8 positions matching TRBD2. The material was peripheral blood, obtained from a patient treated with radiotherapy plus ipilimumab. The CDR3 is CASSRGGSSTDTQYF. CDR3 coding DNA: TGTGCCAGCAGCCGGGGGGGCTCTAGCACAGATACGCAGTATTTT.